This T cell receptor (beta chain) emerged from a study of cytomegalovirus exposure and HLA in healthy donors. Whole-study findings and limits: Follow-up analysis seemed to connect common viral pathogens with several of the most significant clusters identified.

In the case of this clone: Its specificity is unknown.

Healthy bone marrow donors made up the donors. Vbeta (60) and Jbeta (13) primers were used in the PCR. Method: immunoSEQ multiplex PCR; TCRdb's copy keeps in-frame clones and lacks some. The sample lists around 100,000 clones; around 62% were seen once. In germline, CDR1 is DFQATT, CDR2 SNEGSKA (reference sequence). This CDR3 is 11 amino acids long. J lost 7 bases, V lost 8 bases, and 6 bases had no gene match. This chain connects TRBV20-1 to TRBJ2-5; 8 nucleotides match TRBD2. The sequencing input was PBMCs. The sequence was collected from a man aged 25-40 years in good health and CMV-seropositive. This CDR3 reads CSTRGGGTQYF. CDR3 nucleotides: TGCAGTACCCGGGGGGGTGGGACCCAGTACTTC.